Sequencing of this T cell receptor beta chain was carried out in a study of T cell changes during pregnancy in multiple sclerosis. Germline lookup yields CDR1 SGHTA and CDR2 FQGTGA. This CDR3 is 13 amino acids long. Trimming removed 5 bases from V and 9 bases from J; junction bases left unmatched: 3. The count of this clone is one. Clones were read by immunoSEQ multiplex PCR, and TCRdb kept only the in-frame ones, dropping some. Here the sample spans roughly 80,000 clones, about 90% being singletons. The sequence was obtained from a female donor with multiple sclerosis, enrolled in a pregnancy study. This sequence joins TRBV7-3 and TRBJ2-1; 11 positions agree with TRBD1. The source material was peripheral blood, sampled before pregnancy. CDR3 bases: TGTGCCAGCAGCATCGGGACAGGGGGTGAGCAGTTCTTC. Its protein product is CASSIGTGGEQFF.